Below, one T cell receptor beta chain is given with its context. Its target is not known. The data are from a study of long-term antiretroviral therapy in people with HIV. Amounts of roughly 0.85-10 million cryopreserved PBMC were held in the samples before DNA extraction. The immunoSEQ assay was v3.0, run at survey level. Profiling relied on immunoSEQ multiplex PCR, and the TCRdb table lists in-frame clones only, not all of them. The repertoire holds around 16,000 clones, with more than 75% as singletons. Overall study results and limits: Possibly under older ART regimens, blood was drawn between about 2003 and 2017.

The material sequenced was unsorted PBMCs, taken 0.7 years before starting antiretroviral therapy. The receptor was derived from a man aged 50 or older with HIV.

The CDR3 sequence: CASSLRGNTIYF. The CDR3 coding sequence is TGTGCCAGCAGCCTTAGAGGAAACACCATATATTTT. This rearrangement joins TRBV5-5 to TRBJ1-3; D gene unclear. The CDR3 totals 12 residues. The germline V and J ends were trimmed by 4 bases and 4 bases, with 6 bases remaining between them. Germline V gene data show CDR1 as SGHKS and CDR2 as YYEKEE (reference sequence).